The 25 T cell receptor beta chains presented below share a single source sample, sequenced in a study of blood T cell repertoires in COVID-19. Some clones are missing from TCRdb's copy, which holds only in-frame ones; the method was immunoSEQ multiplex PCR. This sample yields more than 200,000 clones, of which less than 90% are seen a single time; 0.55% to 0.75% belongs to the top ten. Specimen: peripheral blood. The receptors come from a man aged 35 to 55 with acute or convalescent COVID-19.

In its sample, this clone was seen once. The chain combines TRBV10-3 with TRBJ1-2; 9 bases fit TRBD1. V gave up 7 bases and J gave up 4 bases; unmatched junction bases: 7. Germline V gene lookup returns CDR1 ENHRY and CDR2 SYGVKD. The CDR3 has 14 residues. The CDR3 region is CAINRDREVYGYTF. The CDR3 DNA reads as TGTGCCATCAACCGGGACAGGGAGGTCTATGGCTACACCTTC.

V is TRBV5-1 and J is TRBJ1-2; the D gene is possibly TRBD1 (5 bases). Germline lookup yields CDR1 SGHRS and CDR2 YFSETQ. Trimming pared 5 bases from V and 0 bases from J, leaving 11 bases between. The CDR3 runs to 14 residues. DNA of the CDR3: TGCGCCAGCAGTTCCGGGGGGACTAACTATGGCTACACCTTC. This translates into CASSSGGTNYGYTF. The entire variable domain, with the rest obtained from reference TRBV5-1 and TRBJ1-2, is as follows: KAGVTQTPRYLIKTRGQQVTLSCSPISGHRSVSWYQQTPGQGLQFLFEYFSETQRNKGNFPGRFSGRQFSNSRSEMNVSTLELGDSALYLCASSSGGTNYGYTFGSGTRLTVV.

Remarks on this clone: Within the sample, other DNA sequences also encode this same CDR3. CDR3 nucleotide sequence: TGTGCCAGCAGGCCTACCTACAATGAGCAGTTCTTC. It translates to CASRPTYNEQFF. J is TRBJ2-1 and V is TRBV6-5; D remains unclear. The V gene lost 6 bases and the J gene lost 2 bases, with 5 bases spanning the gap. Per the germline V gene, CDR1 is MNHEY and CDR2 is SVGAGI. CDR3 length equals 12 residues.

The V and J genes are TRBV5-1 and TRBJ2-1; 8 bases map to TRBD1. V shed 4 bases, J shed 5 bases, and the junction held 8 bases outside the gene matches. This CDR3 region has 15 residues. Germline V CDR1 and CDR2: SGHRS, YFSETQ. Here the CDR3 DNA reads TGCGCCAGCAGCCGAAGACAGGGGTCCCACAATGAGCAGTTCTTC. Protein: CASSRRQGSHNEQFF. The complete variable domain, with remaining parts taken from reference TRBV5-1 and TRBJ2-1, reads KAGVTQTPRYLIKTRGQQVTLSCSPISGHRSVSWYQQTPGQGLQFLFEYFSETQRNKGNFPGRFSGRQFSNSRSEMNVSTLELGDSALYLCASSRRQGSHNEQFFGPGTRLTVL.

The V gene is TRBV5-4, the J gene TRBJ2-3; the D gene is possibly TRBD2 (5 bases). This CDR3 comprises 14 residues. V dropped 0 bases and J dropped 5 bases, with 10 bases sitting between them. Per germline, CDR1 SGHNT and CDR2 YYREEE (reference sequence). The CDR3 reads CASSLGGRGDTQYF. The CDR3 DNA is TGTGCCAGCAGCTTGGGAGGGCGTGGAGATACGCAGTATTTT. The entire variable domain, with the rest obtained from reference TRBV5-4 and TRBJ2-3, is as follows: ETGVTQSPTHLIKTRGQQVTLRCSSQSGHNTVSWYQQALGQGPQFIFQYYREEENGRGNFPPRFSGLQFPNYSSELNVNALELDDSALYLCASSLGGRGDTQYFGPGTRLTVL.

This chain's CDR3 is CASSPTGTGTTEAFF. The CDR3 region has the DNA TGCGCCAGCAGCCCAACCGGGACAGGGACCACTGAAGCTTTCTTT. The chain carries TRBV4-3 and TRBJ1-1; 9 bases align to TRBD1. The CDR3 is 15 residues long. V lost 4 bases to trimming and J lost 4 bases; unmatched junction nucleotides: 7. CDR1 and CDR2 (germline): LGHNA, YSLEER.

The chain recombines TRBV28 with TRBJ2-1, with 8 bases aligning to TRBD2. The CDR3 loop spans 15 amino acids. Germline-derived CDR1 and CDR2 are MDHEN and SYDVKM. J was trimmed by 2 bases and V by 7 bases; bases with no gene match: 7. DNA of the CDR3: TGTGCCAGCAATCTGGGGGGACTAGCCTACAATGAGCAGTTCTTC. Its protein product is CASNLGGLAYNEQFF.

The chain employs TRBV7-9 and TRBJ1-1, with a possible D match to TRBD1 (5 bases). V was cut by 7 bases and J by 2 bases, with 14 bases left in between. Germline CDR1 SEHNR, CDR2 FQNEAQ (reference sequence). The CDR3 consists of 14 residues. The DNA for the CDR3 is TGTGCCAGCAACCTGAGAACAGGAAACACTGAAGCTTTCTTT. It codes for CASNLRTGNTEAFF.

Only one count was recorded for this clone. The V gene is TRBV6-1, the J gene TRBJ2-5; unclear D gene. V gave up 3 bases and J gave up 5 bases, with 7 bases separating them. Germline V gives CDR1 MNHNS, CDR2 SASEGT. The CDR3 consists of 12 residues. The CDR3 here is CASSDARETQYF. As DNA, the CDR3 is TGTGCCAGCAGTGACGCCCGGGAGACCCAGTACTTC.

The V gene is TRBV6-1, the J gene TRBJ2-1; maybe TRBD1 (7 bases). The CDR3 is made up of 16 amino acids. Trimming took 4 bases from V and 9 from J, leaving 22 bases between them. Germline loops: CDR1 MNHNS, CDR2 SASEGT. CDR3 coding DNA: TGTGCCAGCAGTGGGACACCGGGACAGCCGCGGGGTGAGCAGTTCTTC. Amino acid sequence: CASSGTPGQPRGEQFF.

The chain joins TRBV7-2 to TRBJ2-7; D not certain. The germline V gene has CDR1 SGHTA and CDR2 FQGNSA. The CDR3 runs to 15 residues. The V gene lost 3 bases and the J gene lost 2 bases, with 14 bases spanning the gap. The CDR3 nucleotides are TGTGCCAGCAGCTTGTCCCCAAACGGTCCCTACGAGCAGTACTTC. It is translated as CASSLSPNGPYEQYF.

The CDR3 region has the DNA TGTGCCAGCAGTTACTCTCTCGGACTGGGGTCGGGCTACACCTTC. Translated: CASSYSLGLGSGYTF. The rearrangement links TRBV6-5 to TRBJ1-2; D gene unclear. CDR1 and CDR2 (germline): MNHEY, SVGAGI. This CDR3 is 15 amino acids long. V dropped 0 bases and J dropped 8 bases, with 16 bases sitting between them.

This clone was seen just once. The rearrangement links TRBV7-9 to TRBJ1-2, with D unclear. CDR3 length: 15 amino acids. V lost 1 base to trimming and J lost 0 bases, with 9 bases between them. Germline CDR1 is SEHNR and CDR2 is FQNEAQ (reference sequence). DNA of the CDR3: TGTGCCAGCAGCTTAGACTTGGGCGCTAACTATGGCTACACCTTC. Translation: CASSLDLGANYGYTF.

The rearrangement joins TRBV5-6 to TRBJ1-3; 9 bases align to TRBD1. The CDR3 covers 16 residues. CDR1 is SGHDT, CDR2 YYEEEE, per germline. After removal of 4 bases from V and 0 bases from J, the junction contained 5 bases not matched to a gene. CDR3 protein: CASSGDRAFSGNTIYF. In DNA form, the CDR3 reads TGTGCCAGCAGCGGGGACAGGGCCTTCTCTGGAAACACCATATATTTT.

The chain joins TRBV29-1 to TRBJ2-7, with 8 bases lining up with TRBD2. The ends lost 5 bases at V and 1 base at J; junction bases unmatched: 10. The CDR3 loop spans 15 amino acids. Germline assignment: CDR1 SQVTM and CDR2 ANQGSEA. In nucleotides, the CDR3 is TGCAGCGTTCGGGAGGGGGGTGAGACTTCCTACGAGCAGTACTTC. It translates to CSVREGGETSYEQYF.

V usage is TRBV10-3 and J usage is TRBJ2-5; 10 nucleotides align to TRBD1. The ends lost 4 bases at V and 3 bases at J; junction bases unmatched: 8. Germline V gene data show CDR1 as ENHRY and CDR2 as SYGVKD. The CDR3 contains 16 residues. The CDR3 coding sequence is TGTGCCATCAGTGGGACAGGGGGGTCCGGGAAAGAGACCCAGTACTTC. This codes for CAISGTGGSGKETQYF.

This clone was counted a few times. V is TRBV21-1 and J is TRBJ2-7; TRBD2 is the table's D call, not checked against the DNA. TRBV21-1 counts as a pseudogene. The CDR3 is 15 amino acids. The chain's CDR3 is CASPRASGFSYEQYF. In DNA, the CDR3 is TGTGCCAGCCCAAGAGCTAGCGGGTTCTCCTACGAGCAGTACTTC.

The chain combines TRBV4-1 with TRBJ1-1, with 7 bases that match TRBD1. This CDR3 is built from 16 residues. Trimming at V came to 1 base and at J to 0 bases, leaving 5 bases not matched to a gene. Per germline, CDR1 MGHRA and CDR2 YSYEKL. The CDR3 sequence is CASSQVRGLMNTEAFF. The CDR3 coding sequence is TGCGCCAGCAGCCAAGTAAGGGGGCTCATGAACACTGAAGCTTTCTTT.

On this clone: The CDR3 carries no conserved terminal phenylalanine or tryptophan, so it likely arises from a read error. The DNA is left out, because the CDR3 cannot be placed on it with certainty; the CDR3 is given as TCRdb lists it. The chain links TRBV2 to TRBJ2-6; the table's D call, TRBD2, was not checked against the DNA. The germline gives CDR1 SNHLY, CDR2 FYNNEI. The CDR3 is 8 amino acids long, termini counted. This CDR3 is CASSDGTS.

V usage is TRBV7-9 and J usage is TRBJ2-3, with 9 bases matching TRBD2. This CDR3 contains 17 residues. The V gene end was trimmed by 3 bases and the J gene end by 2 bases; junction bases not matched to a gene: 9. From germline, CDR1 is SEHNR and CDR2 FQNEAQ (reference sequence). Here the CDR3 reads CASSFFRSSGVTDTQYF. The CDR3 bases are TGTGCCAGCAGCTTCTTTAGGTCTAGCGGGGTCACAGATACGCAGTATTTT.

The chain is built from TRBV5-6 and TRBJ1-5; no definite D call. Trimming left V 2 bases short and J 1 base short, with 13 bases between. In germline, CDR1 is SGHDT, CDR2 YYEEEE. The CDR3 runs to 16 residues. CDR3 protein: CASSFWARPSNQPQHF. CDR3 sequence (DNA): TGTGCCAGCAGCTTTTGGGCACGGCCCAGCAATCAGCCCCAGCATTTT.

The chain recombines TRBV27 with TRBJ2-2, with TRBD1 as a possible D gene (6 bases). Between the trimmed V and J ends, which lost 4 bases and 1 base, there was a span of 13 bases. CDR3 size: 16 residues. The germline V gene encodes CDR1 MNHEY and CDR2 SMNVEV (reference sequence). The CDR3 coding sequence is TGTGCCAGCAGTTCAACCCGGACAGTGAACACCGGGGAGCTGTTTTTT. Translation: CASSSTRTVNTGELFF.

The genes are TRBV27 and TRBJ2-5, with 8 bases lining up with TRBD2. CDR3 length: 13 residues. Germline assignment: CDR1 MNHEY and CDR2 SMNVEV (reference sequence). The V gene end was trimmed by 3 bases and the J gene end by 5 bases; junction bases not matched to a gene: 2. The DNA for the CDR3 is TGTGCCAGCAGTTTCGGGGGGGTCGAGACCCAGTACTTC. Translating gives CASSFGGVETQYF.

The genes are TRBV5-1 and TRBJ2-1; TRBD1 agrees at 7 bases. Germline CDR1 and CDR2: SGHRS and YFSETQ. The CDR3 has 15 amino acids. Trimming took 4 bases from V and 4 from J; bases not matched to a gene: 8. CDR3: CASSADRVTYNEQFF. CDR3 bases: TGCGCCAGCAGCGCAGACAGGGTTACTTACAATGAGCAGTTCTTC.

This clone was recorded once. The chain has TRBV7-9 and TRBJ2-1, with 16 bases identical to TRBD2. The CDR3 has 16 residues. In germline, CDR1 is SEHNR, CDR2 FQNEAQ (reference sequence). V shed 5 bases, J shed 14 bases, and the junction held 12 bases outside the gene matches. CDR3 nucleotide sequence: TGTGCCAGCAGCCCTGGGACTAGCGGGAGGGCCCGCCCGGAGTTCTTC. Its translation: CASSPGTSGRARPEFF. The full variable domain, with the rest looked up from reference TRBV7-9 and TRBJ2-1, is DTGVSQNPRHKITKRGQNVTFRCDPISEHNRLYWYRQTLGQGPEFLTYFQNEAQLEKSRLLSDRFSAERPKGSFSTLEIQRTEQGDSAMYLCASSPGTSGRARPEFFGPGTRLTVL.